This T cell receptor (beta chain) came from a study of T cell repertoires in cytomegalovirus infection. TCRdb processed the reads anew with MiXCR; each CDR3 protein has one entry. Seen here are around 530,000 distinct CDR3 sequences, about a quarter observed once, and the top ten hold roughly 13%. Looked up from germline, CDR1 is KGHDR and CDR2 is SFDVKD. The CDR3 contains 16 residues. V lost 5 bases to trimming and J lost 0 bases; unmatched junction nucleotides: 4. This clonotype was observed a few times. The TCR comes from a human donor in good health (CMV status not recorded). Some clones in this sample may be carry-over from other donors' samples. The J gene is TRBJ2-4, the V gene TRBV24-1; the match to TRBD1 covers 9 bases. The specimen was PBMCs. The CDR3 region has the DNA TGTGCCACCAGTGGGGGACAGGGTCCAGCCAAAAACATTCAGTACTTC. This codes for CATSGGQGPAKNIQYF.